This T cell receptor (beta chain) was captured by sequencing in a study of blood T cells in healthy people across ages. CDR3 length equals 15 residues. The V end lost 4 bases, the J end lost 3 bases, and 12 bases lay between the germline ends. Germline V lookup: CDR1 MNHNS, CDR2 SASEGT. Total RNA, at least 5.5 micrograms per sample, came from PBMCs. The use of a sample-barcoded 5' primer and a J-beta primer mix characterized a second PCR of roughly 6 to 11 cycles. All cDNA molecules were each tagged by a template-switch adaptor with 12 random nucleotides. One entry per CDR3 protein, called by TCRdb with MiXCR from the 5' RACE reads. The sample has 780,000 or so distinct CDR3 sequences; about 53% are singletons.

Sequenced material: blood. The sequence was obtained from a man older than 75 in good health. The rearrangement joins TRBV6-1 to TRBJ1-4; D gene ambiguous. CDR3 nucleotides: TGTGCCAGCAGTGGGACGCAAGGGTCTAATGAAAAACTGTTTTTT. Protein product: CASSGTQGSNEKLFF.